This TCR beta chain was sequenced in a study of shared clonotypes between healthy human individuals. Germline loops: CDR1 SGHAT, CDR2 FQNNGV. The CDR3 has 16 residues. The trim removed 5 bases at V and 2 bases at J, leaving 10 bases unmatched. Naive CD8 cells were CD45RO-negative, positively selected for CCR7, excluding terminally differentiated effector memory CD45RA+ cells. Generated by immunoSEQ multiplex PCR, the TCRdb table keeps only in-frame clones and is missing some. The sample lists about 2.1 million clones; 93% were seen once. The material sequenced was naive CD8+ T cells from PBMCs. This TCR came from a man younger than 35 in good health. Some clones in this sample may be carry-over from other donors' samples. V gene TRBV11-2 combines with J gene TRBJ2-3; 7 nucleotides agree with TRBD1. CDR3 DNA: TGTGCCAGCAGCCCCCGGGACAGCTACTTCACAGATACGCAGTATTTT. The encoded protein is CASSPRDSYFTDTQYF.